This TCR beta chain was retrieved from a study of regulatory T cells in long-lasting Graves disease. The time point here: persistent/refractory GD, antithyroid drugs over 5 years with positive TRAb. The TCR library was made from RNA that had been extracted from PBMCs in TRIzol. For TCR beta, libraries came from iRepertoire HTBI primers and Arm-PCR of CDR3 regions. MiXCR, run by TCRdb on the multiplex PCR reads, gives a single entry per CDR3 protein. Among about half a million distinct CDR3 sequences listed, about 20% were seen once. V lost 3 bases to trimming and J lost 3 bases, with 12 bases between them. CDR3 length equals 13 residues. Per germline, CDR1 SQVTM and CDR2 ANQGSEA.

The specimen was peripheral blood mononuclear cells (PBMCs), collected when the disease was refractory, from a patient treated with antithyroid drugs. The TCR sequence derives from a female donor with Graves disease. This chain connects TRBV29-1 to TRBJ2-7, with unresolved D. In DNA form, the CDR3 reads TGCAGCGTTGAGAACAGCCCTCTCTACGAGCAGTACTTC. It translates to CSVENSPLYEQYF.